Listed below are T cell receptor beta chains from one sample, sequenced in a study of OX40 agonist ivuxolimab in advanced cancers. The method was immunoSEQ multiplex PCR; TCRdb's version includes in-frame clones alone and lacks a portion of them. The table has 65,000 to 75,000 clones, about 84% seen once; the top ten hold 5% to 6.5%. This material consisted of CD4+ or CD8+ T cells sorted from blood, taken in a trial of the OX40 agonist ivuxolimab. These receptors all come from an adult with an advanced solid tumor such as melanoma, head and neck, liver or kidney cancer. Each CDR3 is given with its conserved first and last residue. D genes are given only for firm matches. The listing skips clone size in some rows; elsewhere it reads once, few, many or a size class.

j_call: TRBJ2-3
d_call: TRBD2
v_call: TRBV7-8
clone_size: NA
cdr3_nt: TGTGCCAGCAGCTTCTTCCGACTAGCGGACACAGATACGCAGTATTTT
cdr3_aa: CASSFFRLADTDTQYF

j_call: TRBJ2-5
d_call: NA
v_call: TRBV18
clone_size: once
cdr3_nt: TGTGCCAGCTCACCAATTTTGGGCCAAGAGACCCAGTACTTC
cdr3_aa: CASSPILGQETQYF

j_call: TRBJ2-3
d_call: TRBD1
v_call: TRBV30
clone_size: NA
cdr3_nt: TGTGCCTGGAGCCGGACAGGGAGCACAGATACGCAGTATTTT
cdr3_aa: CAWSRTGSTDTQYF

j_call: TRBJ2-1
d_call: TRBD1
v_call: TRBV19
clone_size: NA
cdr3_nt: TGTGCCAGTAGTATAGATGGGACAGGGTACTACGAGCAGTTCTTC
cdr3_aa: CASSIDGTGYYEQFF

j_call: TRBJ1-1
d_call: NA
v_call: TRBV11-2
clone_size: NA
cdr3_nt: TGTGCCAGCAGCTCCCGAGGGGGGGAAACTGAAGCTTTCTTT
cdr3_aa: CASSSRGGETEAFF

j_call: TRBJ1-1
d_call: NA
v_call: TRBV2
clone_size: NA
cdr3_nt: TGTGCCAGCACGGGGAGGGGGAGCACTGAAGCTTTCTTT
cdr3_aa: CASTGRGSTEAFF

j_call: TRBJ2-7
d_call: NA
v_call: TRBV6-1
clone_size: NA
cdr3_nt: TGTGCCAGCAGTGGACGTCAAAGGGGCTATGACTACGAGCAGTACTTC
cdr3_aa: CASSGRQRGYDYEQYF

j_call: TRBJ1-1
d_call: NA
v_call: TRBV27
clone_size: NA
cdr3_nt: TGTGCCAGCAGTTCGAGATACCAGGGAGGTCACACTGAAGCTTTCTTT
cdr3_aa: CASSSRYQGGHTEAFF

j_call: TRBJ2-5
d_call: NA
v_call: TRBV6-5
clone_size: NA
cdr3_nt: TGTGCCAGCAGTTACTCGGGCCTACAAGAGACCCAGTACTTC
cdr3_aa: CASSYSGLQETQYF

j_call: TRBJ2-7
d_call: NA
v_call: TRBV25-1
clone_size: NA
cdr3_nt: TGTGCCAGCAGTGATACAACAGGGTACGAGCAGTACTTC
cdr3_aa: CASSDTTGYEQYF

j_call: TRBJ1-1
d_call: TRBD1
v_call: TRBV28
clone_size: NA
cdr3_nt: TGTGCCAGCGGATACAGGGGGAACACTGAAGCTTTCTTT
cdr3_aa: CASGYRGNTEAFF

j_call: TRBJ2-1
d_call: NA
v_call: TRBV30
clone_size: NA
cdr3_nt: TGTGCCTGGAAGGCTAGCGCTTACAATGAGCAGTTCTTC
cdr3_aa: CAWKASAYNEQFF

j_call: TRBJ1-3
d_call: TRBD1
v_call: TRBV30
clone_size: NA
cdr3_nt: TGTGCCTGGAGTGCAGACAGGGGTTGGGGGATAAACACCATATATTTT
cdr3_aa: CAWSADRGWGINTIYF

j_call: TRBJ1-1
d_call: TRBD1
v_call: TRBV7-9
clone_size: NA
cdr3_nt: TGTGCCAGCAGCTTCGTACAGGGGTCTGAAGCTTTCTTT
cdr3_aa: CASSFVQGSEAFF

j_call: TRBJ1-1
d_call: NA
v_call: TRBV30
clone_size: NA
cdr3_nt: TGTGCCTGGAGGTTCGGGGCGCGGAACACTGAAGCTTTCTTT
cdr3_aa: CAWRFGARNTEAFF

j_call: TRBJ2-7
d_call: NA
v_call: TRBV27
clone_size: NA
cdr3_nt: TGTGCCAGCAGTGGCGCCGGGACTGCCTACTACGAGCAGTACTTC
cdr3_aa: CASSGAGTAYYEQYF

j_call: TRBJ2-7
d_call: NA
v_call: TRBV5-5
clone_size: NA
cdr3_nt: TGTGCCAGCAGCTTGTGGTATAGCTCCTACGAGCAGTACTTC
cdr3_aa: CASSLWYSSYEQYF

j_call: TRBJ1-1
d_call: NA
v_call: TRBV13
clone_size: NA
cdr3_nt: TGTGCCAGCAGCGATACAGGGAACACTGAAGCTTTCTTT
cdr3_aa: CASSDTGNTEAFF

j_call: TRBJ2-3
d_call: TRBD2
v_call: TRBV5-6
clone_size: NA
cdr3_nt: TGTGCCAGCAGCCCAGGACTAGCGGGGGCGACAGATACGCAGTATTTT
cdr3_aa: CASSPGLAGATDTQYF

j_call: TRBJ1-1
d_call: TRBD1
v_call: TRBV29-1
clone_size: NA
cdr3_nt: TGCAGCGTTGTTTTGTATCGTTGGACAGGGGGGAAACCGGAAACTGAAGCTTTCTTT
cdr3_aa: CSVVLYRWTGGKPETEAFF

j_call: TRBJ2-7
d_call: NA
v_call: TRBV7-9
clone_size: once
cdr3_nt: TGTGCCAGCAGCTCACAGGGGGGGGTCCACTACGAGCAGTACTTC
cdr3_aa: CASSSQGGVHYEQYF

j_call: TRBJ1-2
d_call: NA
v_call: TRBV6-1
clone_size: NA
cdr3_nt: TGTGCCAGCAGTGAAACGCAGAACGGTCGCTATGGCTACACCTTC
cdr3_aa: CASSETQNGRYGYTF

j_call: TRBJ1-2
d_call: NA
v_call: TRBV30
clone_size: NA
cdr3_nt: TGTGCCTGGAGTAGGGTGACAGCTAACTATGGCTACACCTTC
cdr3_aa: CAWSRVTANYGYTF

j_call: TRBJ1-1
d_call: NA
v_call: TRBV11-2
clone_size: NA
cdr3_nt: TGTGCCAGCAGCTTAGATCTGGGCAGGGCGGATTTT
cdr3_aa: CASSLDLGRADF

j_call: TRBJ2-2
d_call: TRBD1
v_call: TRBV10-2
clone_size: NA
cdr3_nt: TGCGCCAGCAGTGATAACCGGGACAGTAACACCGGGGAGCTGTTTTTT
cdr3_aa: CASSDNRDSNTGELFF

j_call: TRBJ1-2
d_call: NA
v_call: TRBV11-2
clone_size: once
cdr3_nt: TGTGCCAGCAGCCCCACCAGAGGGGTTGGAGGCTACACCTTC
cdr3_aa: CASSPTRGVGGYTF

j_call: TRBJ1-3
d_call: TRBD1
v_call: TRBV19
clone_size: NA
cdr3_nt: TGTGCCACGTCGGGACAGGCGGACTCTGGAAACACCATATATTTT
cdr3_aa: CATSGQADSGNTIYF